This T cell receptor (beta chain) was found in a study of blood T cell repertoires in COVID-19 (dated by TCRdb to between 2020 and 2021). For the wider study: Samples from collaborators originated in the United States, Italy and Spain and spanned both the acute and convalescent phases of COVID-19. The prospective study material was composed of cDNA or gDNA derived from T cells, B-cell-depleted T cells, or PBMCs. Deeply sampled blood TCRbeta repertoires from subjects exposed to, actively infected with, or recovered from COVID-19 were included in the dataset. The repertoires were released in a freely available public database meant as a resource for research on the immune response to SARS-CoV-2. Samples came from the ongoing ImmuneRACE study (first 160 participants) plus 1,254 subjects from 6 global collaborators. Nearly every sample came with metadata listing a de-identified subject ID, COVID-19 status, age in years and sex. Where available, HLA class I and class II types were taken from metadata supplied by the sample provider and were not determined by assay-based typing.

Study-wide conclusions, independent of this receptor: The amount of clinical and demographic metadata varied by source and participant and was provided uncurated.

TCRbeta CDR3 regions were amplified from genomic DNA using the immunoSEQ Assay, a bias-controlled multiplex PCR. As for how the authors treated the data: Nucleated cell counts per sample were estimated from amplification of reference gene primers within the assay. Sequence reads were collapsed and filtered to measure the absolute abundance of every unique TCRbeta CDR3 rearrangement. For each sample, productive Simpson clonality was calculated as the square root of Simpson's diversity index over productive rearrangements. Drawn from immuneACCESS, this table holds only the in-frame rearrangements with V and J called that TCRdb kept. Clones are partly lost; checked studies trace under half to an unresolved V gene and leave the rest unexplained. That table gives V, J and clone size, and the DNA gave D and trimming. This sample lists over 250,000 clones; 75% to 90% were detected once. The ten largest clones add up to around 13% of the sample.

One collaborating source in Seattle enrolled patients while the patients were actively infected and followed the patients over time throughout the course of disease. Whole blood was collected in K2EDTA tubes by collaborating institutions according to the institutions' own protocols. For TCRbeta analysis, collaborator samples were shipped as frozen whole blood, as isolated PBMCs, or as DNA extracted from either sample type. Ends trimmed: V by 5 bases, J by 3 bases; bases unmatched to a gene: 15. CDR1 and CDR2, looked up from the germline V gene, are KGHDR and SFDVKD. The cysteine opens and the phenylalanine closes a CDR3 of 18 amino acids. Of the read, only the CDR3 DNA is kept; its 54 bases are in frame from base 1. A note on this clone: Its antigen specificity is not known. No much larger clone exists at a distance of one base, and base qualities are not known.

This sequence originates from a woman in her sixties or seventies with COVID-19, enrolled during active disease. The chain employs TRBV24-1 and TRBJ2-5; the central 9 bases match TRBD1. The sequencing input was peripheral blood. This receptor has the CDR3 CATSGPPGTGNGKETQYF. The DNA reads TGTGCCACCAGTGGTCCGCCCGGGACAGGGAATGGTAAAGAGACCCAGTACTTC.